One and the same sample provided the 2 T cell receptor beta chains below, sequenced in a study of blood T cell repertoires in COVID-19. Libraries were prepared by immunoSEQ multiplex PCR; TCRdb keeps only in-frame clonotypes and omits some of them. This table has some 83,000 clones, around nine tenths appearing once. Sequencing input: peripheral blood. The receptors shown here come from a man older than 75 with active or convalescent COVID-19.

The chain links TRBV6-5 to TRBJ2-3; TRBD1 matches 8 bases. The CDR3 has 15 amino acids. V shed 6 bases and J 1 base; nucleotides not matched to a gene: 6. The germline CDR1 and CDR2 sequences are MNHEY and SVGAGI. CDR3 nucleotides: TGTGCCAGCAGAACCAACAGGGGGGGCACAGATACGCAGTATTTT. Its protein product is CASRTNRGGTDTQYF.

The chain joins TRBV5-1 to TRBJ1-2; D unclear. Between the trimmed V and J ends, which lost 3 bases and 6 bases, there was a span of 15 bases. The CDR3 covers 14 residues. Germline V gives CDR1 SGHRS, CDR2 YFSETQ. The DNA for the CDR3 is TGCGCCAGCAGCTACGATGGAGGGCCAAATGGCTACACCTTC. This codes for CASSYDGGPNGYTF. The full variable domain, in which reference TRBV5-1 and TRBJ1-2 provide the parts outside the CDR3, is KAGVTQTPRYLIKTRGQQVTLSCSPISGHRSVSWYQQTPGQGLQFLFEYFSETQRNKGNFPGRFSGRQFSNSRSEMNVSTLELGDSALYLCASSYDGGPNGYTFGSGTRLTVV.